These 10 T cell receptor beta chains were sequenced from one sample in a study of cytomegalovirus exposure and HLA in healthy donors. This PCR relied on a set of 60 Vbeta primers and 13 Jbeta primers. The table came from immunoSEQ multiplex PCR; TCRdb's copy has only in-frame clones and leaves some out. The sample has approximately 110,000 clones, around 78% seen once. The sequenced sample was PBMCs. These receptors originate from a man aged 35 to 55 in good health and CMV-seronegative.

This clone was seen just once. The DNA of the CDR3 is TGTGCCAGCAGCTTAGAGGGGGTTTTAACCGGGGAGCTGTTTTTT. Its protein is CASSLEGVLTGELFF. This sequence joins TRBV7-2 and TRBJ2-2; tentative D call: TRBD1 (6 bases). Looked up from germline, CDR1 is SGHTA and CDR2 is FQGNSA. This CDR3 has 15 amino acids. The germline V and J ends were trimmed by 1 base and 5 bases, with 11 bases remaining between them.

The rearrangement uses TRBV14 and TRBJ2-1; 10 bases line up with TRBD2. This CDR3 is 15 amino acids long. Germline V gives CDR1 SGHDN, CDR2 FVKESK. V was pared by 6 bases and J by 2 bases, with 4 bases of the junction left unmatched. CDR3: CASRASGGTYNEQFF. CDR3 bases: TGTGCCAGCAGAGCTAGCGGGGGAACCTACAATGAGCAGTTCTTC.

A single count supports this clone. CDR3 region: CASSYDSNSPLHF. CDR3 nucleotide sequence: TGTGCCAGCAGTTACGACAGTAATTCACCCCTCCACTTT. This chain links TRBV6-5 with TRBJ1-6; a possible D gene is TRBD1 (5 bases). Trimming stripped 2 bases from V and 6 bases from J, with 5 bases between. The CDR3 spans 13 residues. Per germline, CDR1 MNHEY and CDR2 SVGAGI.

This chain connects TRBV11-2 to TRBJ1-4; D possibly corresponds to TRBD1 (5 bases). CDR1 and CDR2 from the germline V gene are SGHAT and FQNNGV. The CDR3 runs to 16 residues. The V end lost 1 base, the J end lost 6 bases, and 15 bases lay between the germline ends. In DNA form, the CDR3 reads TGTGCCAGCAGCTTAGTGGGGGGAGGCCTCCATGAAAAACTGTTTTTT. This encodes CASSLVGGGLHEKLFF.

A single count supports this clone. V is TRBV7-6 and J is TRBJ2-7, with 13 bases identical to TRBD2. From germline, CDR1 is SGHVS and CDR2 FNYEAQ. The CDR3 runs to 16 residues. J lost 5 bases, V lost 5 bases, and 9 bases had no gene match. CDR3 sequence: CASSAQTSGGAHEQYF. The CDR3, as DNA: TGTGCCAGCAGCGCTCAAACTAGCGGGGGGGCCCACGAGCAGTACTTC.

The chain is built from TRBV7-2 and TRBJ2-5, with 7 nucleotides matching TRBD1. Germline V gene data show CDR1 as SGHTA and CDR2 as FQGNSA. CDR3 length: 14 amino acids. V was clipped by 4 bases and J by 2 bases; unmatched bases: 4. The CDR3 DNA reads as TGTGCCAGCAGCTACATGGGACAGCAAGAGACCCAGTACTTC. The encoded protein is CASSYMGQQETQYF.

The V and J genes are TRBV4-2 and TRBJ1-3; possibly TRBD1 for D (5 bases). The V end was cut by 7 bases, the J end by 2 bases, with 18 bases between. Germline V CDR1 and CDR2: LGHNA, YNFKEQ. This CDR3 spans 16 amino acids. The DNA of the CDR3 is TGTGCCAGCAACGCGGGGGGGTTAGGAGCTGGAAACACCATATATTTT. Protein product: CASNAGGLGAGNTIYF.

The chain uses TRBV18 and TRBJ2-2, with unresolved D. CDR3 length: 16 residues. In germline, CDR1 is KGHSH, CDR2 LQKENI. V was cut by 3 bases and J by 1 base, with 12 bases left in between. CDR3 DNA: TGTGCCAGCTCACCGGCCGTTTCCCGGAACACCGGGGAGCTGTTTTTT. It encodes CASSPAVSRNTGELFF.

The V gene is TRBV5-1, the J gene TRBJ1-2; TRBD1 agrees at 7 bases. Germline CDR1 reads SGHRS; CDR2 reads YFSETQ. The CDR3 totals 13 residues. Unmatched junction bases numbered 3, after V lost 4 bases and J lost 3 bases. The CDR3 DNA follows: TGCGCCAGCAGCAGGGGGACAGACTATGGCTACACCTTC. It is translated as CASSRGTDYGYTF.

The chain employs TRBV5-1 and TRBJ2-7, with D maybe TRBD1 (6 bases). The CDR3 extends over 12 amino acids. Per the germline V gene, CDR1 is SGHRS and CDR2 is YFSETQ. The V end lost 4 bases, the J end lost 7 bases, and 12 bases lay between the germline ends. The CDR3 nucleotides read TGCGCCAGCAGCCGAGAGCAGGGGGAGCAGTACTTC. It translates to CASSREQGEQYF.